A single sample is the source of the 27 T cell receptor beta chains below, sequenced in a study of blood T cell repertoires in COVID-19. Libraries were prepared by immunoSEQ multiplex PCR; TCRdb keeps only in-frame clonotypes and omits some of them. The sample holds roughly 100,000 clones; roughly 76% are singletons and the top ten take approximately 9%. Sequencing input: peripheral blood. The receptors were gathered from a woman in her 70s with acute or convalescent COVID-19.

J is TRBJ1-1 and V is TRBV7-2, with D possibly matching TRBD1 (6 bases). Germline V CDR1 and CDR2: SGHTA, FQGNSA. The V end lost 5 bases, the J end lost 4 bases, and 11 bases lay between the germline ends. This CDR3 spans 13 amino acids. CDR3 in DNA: TGTGCCAGCAGCCCCAGGGGCTTCACTGAAGCTTTCTTT. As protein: CASSPRGFTEAFF.

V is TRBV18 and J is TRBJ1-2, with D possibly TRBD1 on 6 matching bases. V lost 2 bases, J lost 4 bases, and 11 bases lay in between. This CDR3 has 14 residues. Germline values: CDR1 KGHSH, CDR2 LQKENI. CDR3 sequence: CASSPSGQAYGYTF. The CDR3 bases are TGTGCCAGCTCACCATCGGGACAAGCCTATGGCTACACCTTC. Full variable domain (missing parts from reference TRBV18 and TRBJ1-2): NAGVMQNPRHLVRRRGQEARLRCSPMKGHSHVYWYRQLPEEGLKFMVYLQKENIIDESGMPKERFSAEFPKEGPSILRIQQVVRGDSAAYFCASSPSGQAYGYTFGSGTRLTVV.

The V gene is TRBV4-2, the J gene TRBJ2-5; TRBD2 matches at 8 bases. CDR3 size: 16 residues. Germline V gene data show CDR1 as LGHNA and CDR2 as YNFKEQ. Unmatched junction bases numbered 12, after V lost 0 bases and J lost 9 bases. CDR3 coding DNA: TGTGCCAGCAGCCAAGATGGTCTAGCGGGCGGCAGGGCCCAGTACTTC. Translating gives CASSQDGLAGGRAQYF.

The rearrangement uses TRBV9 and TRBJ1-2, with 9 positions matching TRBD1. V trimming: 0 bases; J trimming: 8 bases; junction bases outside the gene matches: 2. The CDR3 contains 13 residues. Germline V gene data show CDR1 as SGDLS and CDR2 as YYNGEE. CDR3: CASSVGQGVGYTF. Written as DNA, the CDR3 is TGTGCCAGCAGCGTAGGACAGGGGGTAGGCTACACCTTC.

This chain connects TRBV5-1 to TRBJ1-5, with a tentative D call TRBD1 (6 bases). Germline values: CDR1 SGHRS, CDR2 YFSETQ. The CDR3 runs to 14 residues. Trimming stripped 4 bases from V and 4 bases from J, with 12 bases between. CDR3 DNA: TGCGCCAGCAGCAAGGACAGTCTAAATCAGCCCCAGCATTTT. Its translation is CASSKDSLNQPQHF.

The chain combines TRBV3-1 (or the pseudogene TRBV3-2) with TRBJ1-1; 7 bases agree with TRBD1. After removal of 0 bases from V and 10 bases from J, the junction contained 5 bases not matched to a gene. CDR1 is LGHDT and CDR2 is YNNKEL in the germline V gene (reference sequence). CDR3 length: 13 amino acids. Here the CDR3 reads CASSQDTGERAFF. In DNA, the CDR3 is TGTGCCAGCAGCCAAGACACAGGGGAGAGAGCTTTCTTT.

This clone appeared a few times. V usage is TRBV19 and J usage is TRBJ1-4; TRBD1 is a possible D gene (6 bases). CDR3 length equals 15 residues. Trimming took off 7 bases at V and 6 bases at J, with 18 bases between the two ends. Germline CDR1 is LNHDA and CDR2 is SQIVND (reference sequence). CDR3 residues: CASTTARGRDEKLFF. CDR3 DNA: TGTGCCAGTACCACAGCGAGGGGGAGGGATGAAAAACTGTTTTTT.

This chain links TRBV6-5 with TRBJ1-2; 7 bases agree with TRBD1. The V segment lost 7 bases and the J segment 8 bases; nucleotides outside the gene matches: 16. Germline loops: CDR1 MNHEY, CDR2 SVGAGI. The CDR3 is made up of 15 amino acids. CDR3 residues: CASTEGGQPSRGYTF. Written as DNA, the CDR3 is TGTGCCAGCACCGAGGGGGGACAGCCCTCGCGGGGCTACACCTTC.

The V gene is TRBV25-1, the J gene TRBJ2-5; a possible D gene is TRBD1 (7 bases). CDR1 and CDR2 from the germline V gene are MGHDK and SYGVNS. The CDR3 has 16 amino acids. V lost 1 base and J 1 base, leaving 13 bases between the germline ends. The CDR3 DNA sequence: TGTGCCAGCAGTGAATTTGGGCAGGGGGGCCAAGAGACCCAGTACTTC. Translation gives CASSEFGQGGQETQYF.

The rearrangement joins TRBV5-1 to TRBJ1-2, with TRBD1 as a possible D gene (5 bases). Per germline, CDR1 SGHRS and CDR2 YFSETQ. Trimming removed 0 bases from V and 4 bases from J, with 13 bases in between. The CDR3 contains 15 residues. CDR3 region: CASSLGPNGGYGYTF. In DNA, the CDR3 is TGCGCCAGCAGCTTGGGCCCCAACGGGGGCTATGGCTACACCTTC.

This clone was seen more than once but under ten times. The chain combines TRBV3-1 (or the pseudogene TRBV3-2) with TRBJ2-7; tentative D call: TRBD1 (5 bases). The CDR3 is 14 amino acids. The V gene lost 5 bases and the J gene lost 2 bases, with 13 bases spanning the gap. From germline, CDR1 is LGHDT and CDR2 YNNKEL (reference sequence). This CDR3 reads CASSARQLTYEQYF. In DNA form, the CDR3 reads TGTGCCAGCAGCGCACGACAGCTTACCTACGAGCAGTACTTC.

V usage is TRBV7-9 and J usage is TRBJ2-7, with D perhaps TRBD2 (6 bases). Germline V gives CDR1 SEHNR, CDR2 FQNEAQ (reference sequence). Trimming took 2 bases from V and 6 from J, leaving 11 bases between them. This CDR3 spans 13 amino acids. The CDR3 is CASSLREESEQYF. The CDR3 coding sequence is TGTGCCAGCAGCTTAAGGGAGGAATCCGAGCAGTACTTC.

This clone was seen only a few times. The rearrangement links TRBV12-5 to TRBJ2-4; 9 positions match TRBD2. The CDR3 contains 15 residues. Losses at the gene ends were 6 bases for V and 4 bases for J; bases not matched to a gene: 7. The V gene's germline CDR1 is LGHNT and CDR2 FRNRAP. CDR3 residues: CASGAGTSKKNIQYF. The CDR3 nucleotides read TGTGCTAGTGGGGCTGGGACTAGCAAGAAAAACATTCAGTACTTC.

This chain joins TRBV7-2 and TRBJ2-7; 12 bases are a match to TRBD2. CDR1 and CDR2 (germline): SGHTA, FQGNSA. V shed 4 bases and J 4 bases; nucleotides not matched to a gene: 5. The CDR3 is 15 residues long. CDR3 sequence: CASSSAGLAGYEQYF. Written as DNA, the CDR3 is TGTGCCAGCAGCTCCGCAGGACTAGCGGGATACGAGCAGTACTTC. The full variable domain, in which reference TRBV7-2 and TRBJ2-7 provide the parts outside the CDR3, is GAGVSQSPSNKVTEKGKDVELRCDPISGHTALYWYRQSLGQGLEFLIYFQGNSAPDKSGLPSDRFSAERTGGSVSTLTIQRTQQEDSAVYLCASSSAGLAGYEQYFGPGTRLTVT.

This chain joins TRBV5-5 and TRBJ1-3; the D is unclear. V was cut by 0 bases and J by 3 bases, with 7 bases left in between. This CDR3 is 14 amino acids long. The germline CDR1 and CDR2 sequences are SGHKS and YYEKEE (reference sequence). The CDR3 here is CASSLERVGNTIYF. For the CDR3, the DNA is TGTGCCAGCAGCTTGGAGAGGGTTGGAAACACCATATATTTT.

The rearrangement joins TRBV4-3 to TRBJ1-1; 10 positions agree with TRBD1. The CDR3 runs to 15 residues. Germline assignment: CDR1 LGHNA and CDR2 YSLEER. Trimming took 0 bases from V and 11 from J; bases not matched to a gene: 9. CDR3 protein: CASSQEEWDRGRAFF. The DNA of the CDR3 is TGCGCCAGCAGCCAAGAAGAATGGGACAGGGGACGGGCTTTCTTT.

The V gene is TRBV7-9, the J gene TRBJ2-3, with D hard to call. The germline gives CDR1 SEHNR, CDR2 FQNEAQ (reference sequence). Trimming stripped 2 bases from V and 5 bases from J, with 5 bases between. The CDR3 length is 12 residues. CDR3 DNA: TGTGCCAGCAGCTTACTAGGAGATACGCAGTATTTT. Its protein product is CASSLLGDTQYF.

Here the CDR3 reads CASSPAIGGGNTIYF. The CDR3, as DNA: TGCGCCAGCAGCCCGGCTATAGGGGGCGGAAACACCATATATTTT. This chain connects TRBV4-3 to TRBJ1-3; 7 bases are a match to TRBD1. The CDR3 is made up of 15 amino acids. Germline values: CDR1 LGHNA, CDR2 YSLEER. With V trimmed by 4 bases and J by 4 bases, 7 bases remained unmatched.

CDR3 amino acids: CASSYLPGQGILGRGYTF. The CDR3 nucleotides read TGTGCCAGCAGTTACCTCCCGGGACAGGGAATTTTAGGACGTGGCTACACCTTC. The chain links TRBV6-2 or TRBV6-3 to TRBJ1-2, with TRBD1 identical over 9 bases. With V trimmed by 2 bases and J by 7 bases, 17 bases remained unmatched. This CDR3 has 18 amino acids. Per the germline V gene, CDR1 is MNHEY and CDR2 is SVGEGT.

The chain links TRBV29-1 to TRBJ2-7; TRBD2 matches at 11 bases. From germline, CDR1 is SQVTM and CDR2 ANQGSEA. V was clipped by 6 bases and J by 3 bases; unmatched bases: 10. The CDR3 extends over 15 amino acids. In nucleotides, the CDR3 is TGCAGCGTCGCCACCGCTAGCGGGGGGCACTACGAGCAGTACTTC. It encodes CSVATASGGHYEQYF.

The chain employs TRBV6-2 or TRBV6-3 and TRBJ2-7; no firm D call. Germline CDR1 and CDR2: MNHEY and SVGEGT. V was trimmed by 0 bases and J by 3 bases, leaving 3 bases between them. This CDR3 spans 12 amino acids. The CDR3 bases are TGTGCCAGCAGTTACTCCAACTACGAGCAGTACTTC. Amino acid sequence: CASSYSNYEQYF.

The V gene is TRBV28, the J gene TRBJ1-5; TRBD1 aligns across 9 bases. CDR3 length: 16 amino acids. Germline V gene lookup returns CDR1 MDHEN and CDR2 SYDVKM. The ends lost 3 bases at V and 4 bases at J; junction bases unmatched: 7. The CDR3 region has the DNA TGTGCCAGCAGTTTTTCGGGACAGGGTTGGAATCAGCCCCAGCATTTT. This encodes CASSFSGQGWNQPQHF.

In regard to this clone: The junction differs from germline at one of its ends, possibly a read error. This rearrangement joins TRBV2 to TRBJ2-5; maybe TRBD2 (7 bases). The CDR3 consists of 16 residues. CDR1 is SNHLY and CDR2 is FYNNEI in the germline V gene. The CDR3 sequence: CASAEEARGGQEIQYF. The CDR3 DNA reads TGTGCCAGCGCAGAAGAGGCGCGCGGGGGACAAGAGATCCAGTACTTC.

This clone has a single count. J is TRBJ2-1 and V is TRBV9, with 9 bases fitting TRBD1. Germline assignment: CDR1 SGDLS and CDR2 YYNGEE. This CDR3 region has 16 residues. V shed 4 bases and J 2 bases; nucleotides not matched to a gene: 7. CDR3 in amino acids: CASSLRTGDPYNEQFF. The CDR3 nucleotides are TGTGCCAGCAGCCTTCGGACAGGGGACCCCTACAATGAGCAGTTCTTC. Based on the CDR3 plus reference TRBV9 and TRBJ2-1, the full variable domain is DSGVTQTPKHLITATGQRVTLRCSPRSGDLSVYWYQQSLDQGLQFLIQYYNGEERAKGNILERFSAQQFPDLHSELNLSSLELGDSALYFCASSLRTGDPYNEQFFGPGTRLTVL.

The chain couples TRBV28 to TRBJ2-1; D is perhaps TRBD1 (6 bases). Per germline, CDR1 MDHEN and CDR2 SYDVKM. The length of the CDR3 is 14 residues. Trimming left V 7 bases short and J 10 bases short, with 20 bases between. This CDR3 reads CASTIFRLGAEQFF. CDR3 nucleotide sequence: TGTGCCAGCACCATCTTTCGGCTGGGGGCCGAGCAGTTCTTC.

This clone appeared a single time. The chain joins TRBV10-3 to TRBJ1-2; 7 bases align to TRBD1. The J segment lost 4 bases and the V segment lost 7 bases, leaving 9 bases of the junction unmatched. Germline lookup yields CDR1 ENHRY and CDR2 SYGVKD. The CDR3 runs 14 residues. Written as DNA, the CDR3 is TGTGCCATCAAGGGTCAGGGGGACAGCTATGGCTACACCTTC. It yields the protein CAIKGQGDSYGYTF.

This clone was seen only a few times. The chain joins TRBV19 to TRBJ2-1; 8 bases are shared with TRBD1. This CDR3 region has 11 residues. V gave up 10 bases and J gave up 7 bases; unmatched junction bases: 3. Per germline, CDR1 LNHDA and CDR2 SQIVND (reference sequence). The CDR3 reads CATRQGNEQFF. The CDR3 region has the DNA TGTGCCACACGACAGGGGAATGAGCAGTTCTTC.